The present entry profiles one TCR beta chain with its context. Antigen specificity is unknown. A single record per CDR3 protein comes from TCRdb applying MiXCR to the PCR reads. The sample lists about 510,000 distinct CDR3 sequences; about a fifth were seen once. This sample is drawn from a study of molecular identifiers for immune sequencing clone quantification. The overall study: Four portions were sequenced after RNA from approximately 22,000 or 94,000 naive CD8 cells was split five ways in replicates. Study results and limitations: Naive cells had under 1% of molecules in clones above 20 RNA copies, effectors over 97%.

Sequencing libraries of naive CD8 cells derived from roughly 20,000 to 1,000,000 sorted cells with 10%, 30% or 50% RNA. Naive CD8 T cells were sorted as CD8+CD4-CCR7+CD45RA+. Trimming pared 1 base from V and 3 bases from J, leaving 9 bases between. CDR3 length: 14 amino acids. Per the germline V gene, CDR1 is SEHNR and CDR2 is FQNEAQ (reference sequence). The genes are TRBV7-9 and TRBJ2-5; D perhaps matches TRBD1 (6 bases). The sample comprised naive CD8+ T cells from blood, with Jurkat cell RNA spiked in. Subset meaning: FACS-sorted CD8+CD4-CCR7+CD45RA+ naive T cells. The TCR comes from a human donor in good health. Some libraries in this study had Jurkat cell RNA spiked in. In DNA, the CDR3 is TGTGCCAGCAGCTTAGGGACAGTGAAAGAGACCCAGTACTTC. Its translation: CASSLGTVKETQYF.